Listed below are T cell receptor beta chains from one sample, sequenced in a study of blood T cell repertoires in COVID-19. Assay: immunoSEQ multiplex PCR; the TCRdb copy retains only in-frame clones and omits some. The sample shows about 140,000 clones, 85% to 90% of them seen only once. The specimen was peripheral blood. These receptors were collected from a human donor in a cohort sampled during active COVID-19. CDR3s include the opening cysteine and the closing phenylalanine or tryptophan. The D gene is left open where the match is weak. Only part of the rows carry a size: once, few, many, or a class if the clone is expanded.

CDR3aa	CDR3nt	v_gene	abundance	d_gene	j_gene
CASSQGGALAGGPNTGELFF	TGTGCCAGCAGCCAAGGAGGTGCGCTAGCGGGAGGGCCCAACACCGGGGAGCTGTTTTTT	TRBV3-1/TRBV3-2	-	TRBD2	TRBJ2-2
CASSYPEGGNTEAFF	TGTGCCAGCAGTTATCCCGAAGGAGGGAACACTGAAGCTTTCTTT	TRBV6-2/TRBV6-3	-	-	TRBJ1-1
CASSLSRTGYEQFF	TGTGCCAGCAGTTTATCCCGGACAGGGTATGAGCAGTTCTTC	TRBV27	-	TRBD1	TRBJ2-1
CSADRGADTQYF	TGCAGCGCGGACAGGGGTGCAGATACGCAGTATTTT	TRBV29-1	-	TRBD1	TRBJ2-3
CASSLLGLAAGELFF	TGTGCCAGTTCCCTTCTGGGACTAGCAGCGGGGGAGCTGTTTTTT	TRBV7-9	-	TRBD2	TRBJ2-2
CASSSSGTSGRTNEQFF	TGCGCCAGCAGCTCTTCCGGGACTAGCGGGAGGACCAATGAGCAGTTCTTC	TRBV5-1	-	TRBD2	TRBJ2-1
CASSPGQGKNSPLHF	TGTGCCAGCAGCCCCGGACAGGGGAAAAATTCACCCCTCCACTTT	TRBV9	-	TRBD1	TRBJ1-6
CASSEYGLAGYNEQFF	TGTGCCAGCAGTGAATATGGGCTAGCAGGCTACAATGAGCAGTTCTTC	TRBV25-1	few	-	TRBJ2-1
CSIASGSSEQYF	TGCAGCATAGCTAGCGGGAGCTCCGAGCAGTACTTC	TRBV29-1	-	TRBD2	TRBJ2-7
CASSLGQGIHEQYF	TGTGCCAGCAGCTTGGGACAGGGGATCCACGAGCAGTACTTC	TRBV7-9	-	TRBD1	TRBJ2-7
CASSSGQGPSYNEQFF	TGTGCCAGCAGCTCAGGACAGGGCCCATCCTACAATGAGCAGTTCTTC	TRBV7-3	-	TRBD1	TRBJ2-1
CASSFGRTESTGELFF	TGTGCCAGCAGTTTTGGAAGGACAGAGAGCACCGGGGAGCTGTTTTTT	TRBV27	-	-	TRBJ2-2
CASSLGGSGGSQETQYF	TGCGCCAGCAGCTTGGGTGGTAGCGGGGGGTCTCAAGAGACCCAGTACTTC	TRBV5-1	-	TRBD2	TRBJ2-5
CASSYSTSGTYGSTDTQYF	TGTGCCAGCAGTTACTCCACTAGCGGGACTTATGGGAGCACAGATACGCAGTATTTT	TRBV6-2/TRBV6-3	once	TRBD2	TRBJ2-3
CASSLFGGEQYF	TGTGCCAGCAGTTTATTCGGCGGCGAGCAGTACTTC	TRBV27	-	-	TRBJ2-7
CASSPRQGLGTDTQYF	TGTGCCAGCTCACCGAGACAGGGATTGGGTACAGATACGCAGTATTTT	TRBV18	-	TRBD1	TRBJ2-3
CASRRGGDEQFF	TGTGCCAGCAGACGTGGAGGGGATGAGCAGTTCTTC	TRBV11-3	once	-	TRBJ2-1
CATSRGGSAREAFF	TGTGCCACCAGCAGAGGAGGGTCGGCACGTGAAGCTTTCTTT	TRBV15	-	-	TRBJ1-1
CASSNGQTNYGYTF	TGCGCCAGCAGCAACGGACAGACTAACTATGGCTACACCTTC	TRBV5-1	-	-	TRBJ1-2
CASSLFGGGRGMDTQYF	TGTGCCAGCAGCTTATTCGGGGGCGGGAGAGGTATGGATACGCAGTATTTT	TRBV7-9	-	-	TRBJ2-3
CASSIAAGGSYNEQFF	TGTGCCAGCAGCATCGCAGCGGGAGGGTCCTACAATGAGCAGTTCTTC	TRBV7-6	-	TRBD2	TRBJ2-1
CASSSSGGRYNEQFF	TGTGCCAGCAGTTCAAGCGGGGGGCGTTACAATGAGCAGTTCTTC	TRBV2	-	TRBD2	TRBJ2-1
CASSRTSVNNEQFF	TGTGCCAGCAGCCGGACTAGCGTAAACAATGAGCAGTTCTTC	TRBV7-9	-	TRBD2	TRBJ2-1
CASSPQSGTSVNEQFF	TGTGCCAGCAGCCCACAGTCCGGGACTAGCGTCAATGAGCAGTTCTTC	TRBV7-2	-	TRBD2	TRBJ2-1
CAISPRGDRGYEQYF	TGTGCCATCAGCCCCAGGGGGGACAGGGGTTACGAGCAGTACTTC	TRBV10-3	-	TRBD1	TRBJ2-7
CASTKTARSRDYEQYF	TGTGCCAGTACCAAGACAGCTCGCTCAAGGGACTACGAGCAGTACTTC	TRBV19	-	-	TRBJ2-7
CASSSRGTILSTDTQYF	TGTGCCAGCAGTTCCCGGGGTACAATCCTAAGCACAGATACGCAGTATTTT	TRBV28	-	-	TRBJ2-3
CASSGLSTDTQYF	TGCGCCAGCAGTGGACTTAGCACAGATACGCAGTATTTT	TRBV10-2	once	-	TRBJ2-3
CAISESMAGSTEAFF	TGTGCCATCAGTGAGTCGATGGCGGGGAGCACTGAAGCTTTCTTT	TRBV10-3	-	-	TRBJ1-1
CASSPSAGGTDEQYF	TGTGCCAGCAGCCCCTCCGCGGGGGGGACCGACGAGCAGTACTTC	TRBV28	-	TRBD2	TRBJ2-7
CASSLNGDTGELFF	TGTGCCAGCAGCTTGAACGGGGACACCGGGGAGCTGTTTTTT	TRBV7-9	-	-	TRBJ2-2
CASSRGGSYEQYF	TGTGCCAGCAGCCGAGGGGGTTCCTACGAGCAGTACTTC	TRBV28	once	-	TRBJ2-7
CASRPLTSGSYEQYF	TGTGCCAGCAGGCCCCTGACTAGCGGGAGTTACGAGCAGTACTTC	TRBV28	-	TRBD2	TRBJ2-7
CASSQGMGEGEKLFF	TGTGCCAGCAGCCAAGGGATGGGGGAGGGTGAAAAACTGTTTTTT	TRBV4-2	-	-	TRBJ1-4
CASSSMTGKDTGELFF	TGTGCCAGCAGCTCCATGACAGGGAAGGACACCGGGGAGCTGTTTTTT	TRBV7-6	-	TRBD1	TRBJ2-2
CASSSGTGRENTEAFF	TGTGCCAGCAGTTCTGGGACAGGGCGAGAGAACACTGAAGCTTTCTTT	TRBV6-7	-	TRBD1	TRBJ1-1
CASSIRDEAFF	TGTGCCAGCAGCATCAGGGATGAAGCTTTCTTT	TRBV7-9	-	-	TRBJ1-1
CASSAVAGVNNEQFF	TGTGCCAGCAGTGCCGTGGCGGGAGTGAACAATGAGCAGTTCTTC	TRBV2	-	TRBD2	TRBJ2-1
CASSSYRALYNEQFF	TGTGCCAGCAGTTCGTACAGAGCACTCTACAATGAGCAGTTCTTC	TRBV27	-	-	TRBJ2-1
CASTLTANTEAFF	TGTGCCAGCACTTTGACAGCCAACACTGAAGCTTTCTTT	TRBV7-8	-	-	TRBJ1-1
CAWSRGWGPAGNTIYF	TGTGCCTGGAGTCGGGGGTGGGGACCGGCTGGAAACACCATATATTTT	TRBV30	-	-	TRBJ1-3
CASSEGGVYEQYF	TGCGCCAGCAGTGAGGGAGGGGTCTACGAGCAGTACTTC	TRBV10-2	once	-	TRBJ2-7
CASSLSLNTEAFF	TGTGCCAGCAGTTTATCCCTAAACACTGAAGCTTTCTTT	TRBV12-3/TRBV12-4	few	-	TRBJ1-1
CASSLWGAGDTQYF	TGCGCCAGCAGTCTTTGGGGAGCGGGAGATACGCAGTATTTT	TRBV4-1	once	-	TRBJ2-3
CASSQGHGQTNTEAFF	TGCGCCAGCAGCCAAGGGCACGGACAGACGAACACTGAAGCTTTCTTT	TRBV4-1	-	-	TRBJ1-1
CSVEQGWGEKLFF	TGCAGCGTCGAACAGGGGTGGGGGGAAAAACTGTTTTTT	TRBV29-1	-	TRBD1	TRBJ1-4
CAWSADRANTGELFF	TGTGCCTGGAGTGCGGACAGGGCGAACACCGGGGAGCTGTTTTTT	TRBV30	-	TRBD1	TRBJ2-2